The rows below give T cell receptor beta chains drawn from one sample of a study of shared clonotypes between healthy human individuals. Using immunoSEQ multiplex PCR, the repertoire was profiled, and TCRdb retains in-frame clones only, with some absent. The sample shows about 1.1 million clones, 60% to 85% of them seen only once. The sequencing sample was made of memory CD4+ T cells from PBMCs. Source of these receptors: a man between 18 and 29 years old in good health. Some clones in this sample may be carry-over from other donors' samples. The CDR3 runs from the conserved cysteine through the conserved F or W. A D gene is named only where the DNA matches it firmly. Some rows have no size entry. The others give once, few or many, or a class for an expanded clone.

v_call	clone_size	j_call	d_call	cdr3_aa	cdr3_nt
TRBV7-9	NA	TRBJ2-3	NA	CASSSGTQYTDTQYF	TGTGCCAGCAGCTCTGGGACACAGTACACAGATACGCAGTATTTT
TRBV5-5	NA	TRBJ1-2	NA	CASSPSRQGKTYTF	TGTGCCAGCAGCCCATCCCGACAAGGGAAAACCTACACCTTC
TRBV27	few	TRBJ2-7	TRBD2	CASRASGSYEQYF	TGTGCCAGCAGGGCTAGCGGGAGCTACGAGCAGTACTTC
TRBV19	NA	TRBJ1-1	NA	CASSIRWESGNTEAFF	TGTGCCAGTAGTATTCGGTGGGAATCGGGGAACACTGAAGCTTTCTTT
TRBV5-1	NA	TRBJ2-5	NA	CASSLGLGLQETQYF	TGCGCCAGCAGCTTGGGACTGGGTCTCCAAGAGACCCAGTACTTC
TRBV29-1	few	TRBJ1-1	NA	CSALWGLRNTEAFF	TGCAGCGCACTCTGGGGGCTAAGGAACACTGAAGCTTTCTTT
TRBV19	NA	TRBJ2-2	TRBD1	CASSIIGGTGATGELFF	TGTGCCAGTAGTATAATCGGCGGGACAGGGGCCACCGGGGAGCTGTTTTTT
TRBV5-1	NA	TRBJ2-1	NA	CASSDTRRGGNEQFF	TGCGCCAGCAGCGACACAAGGAGAGGGGGCAATGAGCAGTTCTTC
TRBV7-2	NA	TRBJ2-1	TRBD1	CASSRETGYNEQFF	TGTGCCAGCAGCCGCGAGACAGGGTACAATGAGCAGTTCTTC
TRBV28	NA	TRBJ1-5	NA	CASSNHEGLQPQHF	TGTGCCAGCAGTAACCATGAGGGGTTGCAGCCCCAGCATTTT
TRBV10-2	NA	TRBJ1-1	TRBD1	CASSDRQGGNTEAFF	TGCGCCAGCAGTGACAGACAGGGAGGGAACACTGAAGCTTTCTTT
TRBV4-3	NA	TRBJ2-5	TRBD2	CASSQGTSGRMETQYF	TGCGCCAGCAGCCAAGGGACTAGCGGGAGAATGGAGACCCAGTACTTC
TRBV11-3	NA	TRBJ2-1	NA	CASSLKREHNEQFF	TGTGCCAGCAGCTTAAAAAGGGAGCACAATGAGCAGTTCTTC
TRBV28	NA	TRBJ2-6	TRBD1	CASRTTGDPGANVLTF	TGTGCCAGCAGAACCACAGGGGACCCTGGGGCCAACGTCCTGACTTTC
TRBV7-9	NA	TRBJ2-3	TRBD2	CASSRTRSSTDTQYF	TGTGCCAGCAGCCGGACTAGATCAAGCACAGATACGCAGTATTTT
TRBV18	NA	TRBJ1-1	TRBD1	CASSPPGQLDTEAFF	TGTGCCAGCTCACCGCCGGGACAGTTGGACACTGAAGCTTTCTTT
TRBV28	NA	TRBJ1-1	NA	CASSLGGANTEAFF	TGTGCCAGCAGTTTGGGGGGCGCGAACACTGAAGCTTTCTTT
TRBV5-1	once	TRBJ1-4	TRBD1	CASSLTGTGGLGEKLFF	TGCGCCAGCAGCTTGACCGGGACAGGGGGCCTCGGTGAAAAACTGTTTTTT
TRBV18	NA	TRBJ1-1	TRBD1	CASSPVRDSYTEAFF	TGTGCCAGCTCACCAGTGCGGGACAGCTACACTGAAGCTTTCTTT
TRBV4-3	few	TRBJ2-1	TRBD2	CASSSGPAGGPGGSYNEQFF	TGCGCCAGCAGCTCGGGCCCGGCGGGAGGGCCGGGGGGCTCCTACAATGAGCAGTTCTTC
TRBV19	NA	TRBJ1-2	NA	CASGRGTEKGYTF	TGTGCCAGTGGACGAGGGACGGAGAAGGGCTACACCTTC
TRBV18	NA	TRBJ1-5	NA	CASSPPGGEPQHF	TGTGCCAGCTCACCACCGGGAGGGGAGCCCCAGCATTTT
TRBV4-1	NA	TRBJ2-3	NA	CASSQGRLGPRHTDTQYF	TGCGCCAGCAGCCAAGGCAGGCTTGGACCGAGACACACAGATACGCAGTATTTT
TRBV5-1	NA	TRBJ2-7	NA	CASSLYSYEQYF	TGCGCCAGCAGCTTATACTCCTACGAGCAGTACTTC
TRBV7-8	NA	TRBJ2-7	NA	CASSLAGGDEQYF	TGTGCCAGCAGCTTAGCGGGGGGTGACGAGCAGTACTTC
TRBV5-1	NA	TRBJ2-3	NA	CASSLVGGIADTQYF	TGCGCCAGCAGCTTGGTCGGCGGGATTGCGGATACGCAGTATTTT
TRBV19	NA	TRBJ2-5	NA	CASSPQATPETQYF	TGTGCCAGTAGCCCCCAGGCGACCCCCGAGACCCAGTACTTC
TRBV14	NA	TRBJ1-2	NA	CASSQNFRQGGYTF	TGTGCCAGCAGCCAAAACTTTAGACAAGGCGGCTACACCTTC
TRBV28	NA	TRBJ2-4	NA	CASSAGSLAKNIQYF	TGTGCCAGCAGTGCGGGATCTCTAGCCAAAAACATTCAGTACTTC
TRBV19	few	TRBJ1-5	NA	CASSIDLNQPQHF	TGTGCCAGTAGTATAGATCTCAATCAGCCCCAGCATTTT
TRBV19	few	TRBJ1-4	TRBD1	CASSEDRSNEKLFF	TGTGCCAGTAGCGAGGACAGGTCCAATGAAAAACTGTTTTTT
TRBV28	NA	TRBJ2-7	NA	CASSRGGYEQYF	TGTGCCAGCAGCAGGGGGGGCTACGAGCAGTACTTC
TRBV25-1	NA	TRBJ1-2	NA	CASTTSGAANYGYTF	TGTGCCAGCACCACCTCAGGGGCGGCTAACTATGGCTACACCTTC
TRBV2	few	TRBJ1-1	TRBD1	CASSGTGGWIGEAFF	TGTGCCAGCAGCGGGACAGGGGGCTGGATTGGTGAAGCTTTCTTT
TRBV28	many	TRBJ1-1	NA	CASSFYSLGTEAFF	TGTGCCAGCAGTTTTTATTCCCTGGGGACTGAAGCTTTCTTT
TRBV7-3	NA	TRBJ1-5	NA	CASSLGGSQPQHF	TGTGCCAGCAGCTTAGGCGGGAGTCAGCCCCAGCATTTT
TRBV9	NA	TRBJ1-2	NA	CASSVVANELYGYTF	TGTGCCAGCAGCGTAGTTGCCAACGAGCTCTATGGCTACACCTTC
TRBV5-4	NA	TRBJ2-1	NA	CASSLGGASLYNEQFF	TGTGCCAGCAGCTTAGGGGGGGCTAGCCTATACAATGAGCAGTTCTTC
TRBV9	NA	TRBJ2-5	TRBD1	CASSARQGKETQYF	TGTGCCAGCAGCGCGCGACAGGGGAAAGAGACCCAGTACTTC
TRBV6-1	NA	TRBJ1-1	NA	CASASKGNTEAFF	TGTGCCAGCGCCAGCAAGGGGAACACTGAAGCTTTCTTT
TRBV28	NA	TRBJ2-1	TRBD2	CASRGTSGDTYNEQFF	TGTGCCAGCAGGGGTACTAGCGGGGACACTTACAATGAGCAGTTCTTC
TRBV14	NA	TRBJ2-1	TRBD2	CASSLNPGLGSFF	TGTGCCAGCAGCTTAAACCCGGGACTAGGGTCGTTCTTC
TRBV28	NA	TRBJ2-5	TRBD2	CASSLTGGGTRTQYF	TGTGCCAGCAGTTTAACCGGCGGCGGGACTAGGACCCAGTACTTC
TRBV27	once	TRBJ1-1	TRBD1	CASRRQGINTEAFF	TGTGCCAGCAGACGACAGGGAATTAACACTGAAGCTTTCTTT
TRBV27	NA	TRBJ2-6	NA	CASSYLPTQGRESGANVLTF	TGTGCCAGCAGTTACTTACCCACGCAGGGGAGAGAGTCTGGGGCCAACGTCCTGACTTTC
TRBV9	NA	TRBJ2-3	TRBD2	CASSEGGGLAGGTQYF	TGTGCCAGCAGCGAGGGGGGAGGACTAGCGGGAGGTACGCAGTATTTT